What follows describes a single T cell receptor (beta chain). TCRdb's table, derived via immunoSEQ multiplex PCR, lists solely in-frame clones and lacks some. This table holds approximately 92,000 clones, 87% found once. This sample is drawn from a study of blood T cell repertoires in COVID-19. Germline V lookup: CDR1 SGDLS, CDR2 YYNGEE. This CDR3 region has 14 residues. The V gene lost 0 bases and the J gene lost 5 bases, with 10 bases spanning the gap. The clonotype originates from an older woman with COVID-19, enrolled during active disease. This sequence joins TRBV9 and TRBJ2-3, with D tentatively TRBD2 (5 bases). Sequencing was performed on peripheral blood. CDR3 protein: CASSVEGGGDTQYF. The CDR3 DNA follows: TGTGCCAGCAGCGTAGAAGGAGGAGGAGATACGCAGTATTTT.